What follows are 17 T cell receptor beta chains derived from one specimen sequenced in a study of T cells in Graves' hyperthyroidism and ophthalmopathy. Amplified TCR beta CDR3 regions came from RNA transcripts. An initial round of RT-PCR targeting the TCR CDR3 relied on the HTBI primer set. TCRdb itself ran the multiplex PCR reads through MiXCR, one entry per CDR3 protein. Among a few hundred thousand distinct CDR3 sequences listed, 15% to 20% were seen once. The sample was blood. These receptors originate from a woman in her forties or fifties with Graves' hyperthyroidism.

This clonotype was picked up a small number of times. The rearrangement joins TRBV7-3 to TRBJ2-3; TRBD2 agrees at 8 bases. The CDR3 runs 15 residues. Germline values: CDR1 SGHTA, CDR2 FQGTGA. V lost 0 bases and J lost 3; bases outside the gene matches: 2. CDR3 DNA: TGTGCCAGCAGCTTAACGGGACTAGGGACAGATACGCAGTATTTT. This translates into CASSLTGLGTDTQYF.

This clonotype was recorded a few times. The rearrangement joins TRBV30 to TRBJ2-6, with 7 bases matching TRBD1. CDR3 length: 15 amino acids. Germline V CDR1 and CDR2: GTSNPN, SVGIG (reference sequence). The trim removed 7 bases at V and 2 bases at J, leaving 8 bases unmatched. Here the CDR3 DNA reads TGTGCCTTGACAGGGTGGGTAGCTGGGGCCAACGTCCTGACTTTC. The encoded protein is CALTGWVAGANVLTF.

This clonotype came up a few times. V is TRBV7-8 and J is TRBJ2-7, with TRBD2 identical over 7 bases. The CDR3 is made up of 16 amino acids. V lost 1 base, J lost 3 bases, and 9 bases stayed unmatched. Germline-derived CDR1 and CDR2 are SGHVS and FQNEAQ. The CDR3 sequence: CASSLVGMAGVYEQYF. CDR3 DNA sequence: TGTGCCAGCAGCTTAGTGGGTATGGCGGGAGTCTACGAGCAGTACTTC.

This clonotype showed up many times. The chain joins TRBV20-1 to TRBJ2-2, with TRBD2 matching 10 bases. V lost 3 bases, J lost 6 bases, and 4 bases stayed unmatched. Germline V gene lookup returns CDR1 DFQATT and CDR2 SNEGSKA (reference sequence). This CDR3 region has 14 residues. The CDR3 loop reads CSARNLAGAGELFF. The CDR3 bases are TGCAGTGCTAGGAACCTAGCGGGAGCCGGGGAGCTGTTTTTT.

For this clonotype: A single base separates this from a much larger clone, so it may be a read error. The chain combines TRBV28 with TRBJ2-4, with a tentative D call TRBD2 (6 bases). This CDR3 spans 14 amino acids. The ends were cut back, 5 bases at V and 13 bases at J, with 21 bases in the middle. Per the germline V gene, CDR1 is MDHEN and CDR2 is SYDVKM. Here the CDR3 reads CASSPWLEGNEQYF. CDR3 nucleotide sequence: TGTGCCAGCAGTCCCTGGCTGGAGGGCAATGAGCAGTACTTC.

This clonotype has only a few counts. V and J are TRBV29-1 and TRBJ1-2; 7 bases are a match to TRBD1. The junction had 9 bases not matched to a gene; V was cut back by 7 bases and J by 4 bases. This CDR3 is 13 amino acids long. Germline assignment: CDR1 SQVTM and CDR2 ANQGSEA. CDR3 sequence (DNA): TGCAGCGCCGGGGACAGCTACCTCTATGGCTACACCTTC. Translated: CSAGDSYLYGYTF.

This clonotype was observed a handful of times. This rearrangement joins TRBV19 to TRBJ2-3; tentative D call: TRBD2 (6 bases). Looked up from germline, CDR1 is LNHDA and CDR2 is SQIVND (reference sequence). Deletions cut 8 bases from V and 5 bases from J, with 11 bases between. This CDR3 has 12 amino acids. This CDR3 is CASGGLEDTQYF. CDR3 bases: TGTGCCAGTGGGGGACTCGAAGATACGCAGTATTTT.

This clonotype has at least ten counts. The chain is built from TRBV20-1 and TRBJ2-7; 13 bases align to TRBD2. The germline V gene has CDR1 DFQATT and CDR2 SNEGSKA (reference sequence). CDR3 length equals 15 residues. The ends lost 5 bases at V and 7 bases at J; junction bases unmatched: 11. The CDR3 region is CSALTGTSGTGEQYF. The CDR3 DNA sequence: TGCAGTGCTTTGACCGGGACTAGCGGGACTGGAGAGCAGTACTTC.

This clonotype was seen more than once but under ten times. Written as DNA, the CDR3 is TGCGCCAGCAGCTTAACAGCAGGGGACTCTGGGGCCAACGTCCTGACTTTC. It encodes CASSLTAGDSGANVLTF. The chain is built from TRBV5-1 and TRBJ2-6; D possibly corresponds to TRBD1 (6 bases). The CDR3 is made up of 17 amino acids. Germline assignment: CDR1 SGHRS and CDR2 YFSETQ. The V end was cut by 2 bases, the J end by 0 bases, with 12 bases between.

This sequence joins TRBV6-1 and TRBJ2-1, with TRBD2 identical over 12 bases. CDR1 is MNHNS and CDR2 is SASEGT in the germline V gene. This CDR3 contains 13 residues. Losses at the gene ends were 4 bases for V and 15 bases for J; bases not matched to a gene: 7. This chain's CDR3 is CASSGTSGGWRFF. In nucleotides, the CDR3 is TGTGCCAGCAGTGGAACTAGCGGGGGGTGGCGGTTCTTC.

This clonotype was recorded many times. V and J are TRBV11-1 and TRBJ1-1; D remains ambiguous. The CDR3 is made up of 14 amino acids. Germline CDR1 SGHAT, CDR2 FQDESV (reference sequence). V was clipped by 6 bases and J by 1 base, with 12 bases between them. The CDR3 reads CASSSGLANTEAFF. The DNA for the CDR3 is TGTGCCAGCAGTTCCGGCCTTGCGAACACTGAAGCTTTCTTT.

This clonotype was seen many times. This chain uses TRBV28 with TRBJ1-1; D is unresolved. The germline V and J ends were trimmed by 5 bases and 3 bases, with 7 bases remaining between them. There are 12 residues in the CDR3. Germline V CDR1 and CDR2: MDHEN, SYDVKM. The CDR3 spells CASSEQDTEAFF. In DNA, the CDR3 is TGTGCCAGCAGTGAGCAGGACACTGAAGCTTTCTTT.

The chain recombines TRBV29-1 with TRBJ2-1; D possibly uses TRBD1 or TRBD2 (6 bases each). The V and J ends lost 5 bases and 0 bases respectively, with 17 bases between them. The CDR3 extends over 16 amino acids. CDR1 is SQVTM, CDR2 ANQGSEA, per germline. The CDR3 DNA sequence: TGCAGCGTTCCGAGTGGGGGGCGGAACTCCTACAATGAGCAGTTCTTC. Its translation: CSVPSGGRNSYNEQFF.

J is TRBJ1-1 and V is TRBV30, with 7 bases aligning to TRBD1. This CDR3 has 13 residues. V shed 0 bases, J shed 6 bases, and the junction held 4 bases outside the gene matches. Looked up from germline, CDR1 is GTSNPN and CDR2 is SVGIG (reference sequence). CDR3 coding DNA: TGTGCCTGGAGTGTACAGGGGATGGCTGAAGCTTTCTTT. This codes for CAWSVQGMAEAFF.

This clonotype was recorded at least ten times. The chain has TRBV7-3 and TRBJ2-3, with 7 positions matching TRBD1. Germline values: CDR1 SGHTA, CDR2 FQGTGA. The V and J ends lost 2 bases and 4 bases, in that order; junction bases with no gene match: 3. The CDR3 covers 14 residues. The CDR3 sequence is CASSLDRASDTQYF. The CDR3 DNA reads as TGTGCCAGCAGCTTAGACAGGGCTTCAGATACGCAGTATTTT.

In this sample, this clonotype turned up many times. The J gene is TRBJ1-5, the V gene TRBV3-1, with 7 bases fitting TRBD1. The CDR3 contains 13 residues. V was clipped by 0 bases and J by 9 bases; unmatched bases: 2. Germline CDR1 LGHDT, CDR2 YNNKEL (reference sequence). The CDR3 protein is CASSQDPGGPQHF. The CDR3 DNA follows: TGTGCCAGCAGCCAAGATCCAGGGGGGCCCCAGCATTTT.

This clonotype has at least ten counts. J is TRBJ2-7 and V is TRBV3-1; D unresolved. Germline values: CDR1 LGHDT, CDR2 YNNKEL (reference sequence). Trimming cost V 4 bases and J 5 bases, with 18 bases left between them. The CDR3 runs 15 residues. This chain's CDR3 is CASSPSSLAFNEQYF. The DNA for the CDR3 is TGTGCCAGCAGCCCGTCCTCCCTTGCGTTCAACGAGCAGTACTTC.